The 9 T cell receptor beta chains below come from one sample, sequenced in a study of OX40 agonist ivuxolimab in advanced cancers. Profiled with immunoSEQ multiplex PCR; TCRdb holds only in-frame clones, not every one. The sample has tens of thousands of clones; 80% to 90% are singletons. The source was CD4+ or CD8+ T cells sorted from blood, collected in a trial of the OX40 agonist ivuxolimab. Every receptor here comes from an adult with an advanced solid tumor such as melanoma, head and neck, liver or kidney cancer.

The CDR3 DNA sequence: TGTGCCATCAGTGCAGAAAGCTCTGGAAACACCATATATTTT. The encoded protein is CAISAESSGNTIYF. This chain connects TRBV10-3 to TRBJ1-3; D is ambiguous. The CDR3 covers 14 residues. Trimming pared 4 bases from V and 0 bases from J, leaving 7 bases between. The germline gives CDR1 ENHRY, CDR2 SYGVKD.

This chain uses TRBV9 with TRBJ1-2; TRBD1 agrees at 11 bases. Germline CDR1 SGDLS, CDR2 YYNGEE. CDR3 size: 16 residues. Trimming removed 0 bases from V and 4 bases from J; junction bases left unmatched: 5. CDR3 amino acids: CASSVEDRGLVYGYTF. The CDR3 DNA follows: TGTGCCAGCAGCGTAGAGGACAGGGGGCTTGTCTATGGCTACACCTTC. The full variable domain, with the rest looked up from reference TRBV9 and TRBJ1-2, is DSGVTQTPKHLITATGQRVTLRCSPRSGDLSVYWYQQSLDQGLQFLIQYYNGEERAKGNILERFSAQQFPDLHSELNLSSLELGDSALYFCASSVEDRGLVYGYTFGSGTRLTVV.

The V and J genes are TRBV6-5 and TRBJ2-1, with TRBD1 matching over 9 bases. The V gene's germline CDR1 is MNHEY and CDR2 SVGAGI. The CDR3 is 15 amino acids. Trimming at V came to 6 bases and at J to 2 bases, leaving 5 bases not matched to a gene. The CDR3 sequence is CASRSDRGAYNEQFF. The CDR3 DNA is TGTGCCAGCAGGTCGGACAGGGGAGCCTACAATGAGCAGTTCTTC.

The V call is TRBV27, the J call TRBJ2-5, with D perhaps matching TRBD2 (6 bases). TRBJ2-7 explains the end of the DNA better; the J call may be wrong. Germline V gene lookup returns CDR1 MNHEY and CDR2 SMNVEV (reference sequence). The CDR3 length is 14 residues. This chain's CDR3 is CASSLGGPSYEQYF. The CDR3 nucleotides are TGTGCCAGCAGTTTAGGAGGGCCCTCCTACGAGCAGTACTTC.

The rearrangement joins TRBV28 to TRBJ2-7; D is tentatively TRBD1 or TRBD2 (5 bases each). The CDR3 runs to 14 residues. Trimming shortened V by 8 bases and J by 3 bases, and 17 bases separated the two germline ends. Germline V lookup: CDR1 MDHEN, CDR2 SYDVKM. CDR3 sequence reads: CASRSRGSVYEQYF. Written as DNA, the CDR3 is TGTGCCAGCCGCTCTAGGGGTAGCGTCTACGAGCAGTACTTC.

This clone came up once. The V and J genes are TRBV28 and TRBJ2-7; D not resolved. V was cut by 6 bases and J by 2 bases, with 23 bases left in between. The CDR3 totals 17 residues. Germline-derived CDR1 and CDR2 are MDHEN and SYDVKM. In DNA, the CDR3 is TGTGCCAGCAGCTCCTCTATGACGGCGATACGGACCTACGAGCAGTACTTC. This encodes CASSSSMTAIRTYEQYF.

This chain uses TRBV5-1 with TRBJ2-1, with D possibly matching TRBD2 (6 bases). The germline CDR1 and CDR2 sequences are SGHRS and YFSETQ. V was shortened by 6 bases and J by 0 bases, with 13 bases between the two germline ends. The CDR3 covers 15 residues. CDR3 coding DNA: TGCGCCAGCACGGGAGCGACCAGCTCCTACAATGAGCAGTTCTTC. This gives the protein CASTGATSSYNEQFF.

V is TRBV2 and J is TRBJ2-3, with TRBD1 as a possible D gene (5 bases). V was shortened by 6 bases and J by 4 bases, with 17 bases between the two germline ends. Germline V gene data show CDR1 as SNHLY and CDR2 as FYNNEI. This CDR3 has 15 residues. CDR3 in amino acids: CASSPPAGQADTQYF. CDR3 nucleotides: TGTGCCAGCAGCCCCCCCGCAGGGCAAGCAGATACGCAGTATTTT.

The CDR3 loop is CSVGGGKYQETQYF. CDR3 nucleotide sequence: TGCAGCGTTGGCGGGGGCAAGTACCAAGAGACCCAGTACTTC. The J gene is TRBJ2-5, the V gene TRBV29-1; perhaps TRBD2 as D (7 bases). The CDR3 is 14 amino acids. V was shortened by 4 bases and J by 0 bases, with 12 bases between the two germline ends. The germline CDR1 and CDR2 sequences are SQVTM and ANQGSEA.